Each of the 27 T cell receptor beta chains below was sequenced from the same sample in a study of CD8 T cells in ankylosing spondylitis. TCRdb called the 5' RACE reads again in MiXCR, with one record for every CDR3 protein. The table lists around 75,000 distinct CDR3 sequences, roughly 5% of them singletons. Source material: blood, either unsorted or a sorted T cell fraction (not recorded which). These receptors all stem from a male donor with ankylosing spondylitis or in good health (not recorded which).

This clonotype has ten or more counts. The CDR3, as DNA: TGTGCCAGCACCCCACTCCGTACCCAAGAGACCCAGTACTTC. As protein: CASTPLRTQETQYF. This rearrangement joins TRBV3-1 to TRBJ2-5; D call uncertain. Germline loops: CDR1 LGHDT, CDR2 YNNKEL (reference sequence). This CDR3 contains 14 residues. V shed 7 bases and J shed 1 base, with 13 bases lying between them.

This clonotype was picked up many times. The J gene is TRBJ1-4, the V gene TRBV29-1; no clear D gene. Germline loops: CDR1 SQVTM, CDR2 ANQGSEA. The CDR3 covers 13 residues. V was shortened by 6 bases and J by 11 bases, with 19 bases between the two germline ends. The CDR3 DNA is TGCAGCGTCCAGACCCCCGCTCAGACTAAACTGTTTTTT. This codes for CSVQTPAQTKLFF.

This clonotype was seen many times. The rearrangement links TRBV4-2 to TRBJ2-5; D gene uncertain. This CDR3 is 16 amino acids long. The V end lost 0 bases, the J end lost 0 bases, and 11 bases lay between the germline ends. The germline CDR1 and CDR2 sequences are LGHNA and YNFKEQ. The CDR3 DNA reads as TGTGCCAGCAGCCAAGATTTGCGGACGAACCAAGAGACCCAGTACTTC. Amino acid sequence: CASSQDLRTNQETQYF.

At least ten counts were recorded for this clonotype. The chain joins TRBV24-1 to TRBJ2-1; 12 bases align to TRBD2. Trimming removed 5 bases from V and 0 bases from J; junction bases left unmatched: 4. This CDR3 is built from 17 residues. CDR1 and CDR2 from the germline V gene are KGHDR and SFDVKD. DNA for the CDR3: TGTGCCACCAGTGGGACGACTAGCGGGGGCTCCTACAATGAGCAGTTCTTC. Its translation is CATSGTTSGGSYNEQFF.

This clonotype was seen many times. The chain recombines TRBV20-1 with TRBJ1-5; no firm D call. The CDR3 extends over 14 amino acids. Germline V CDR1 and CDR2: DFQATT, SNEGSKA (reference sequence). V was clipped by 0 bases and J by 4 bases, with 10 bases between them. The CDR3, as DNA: TGCAGTGCTAGAGATAGGACGGCGAATCAGCCCCAGCATTTT. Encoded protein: CSARDRTANQPQHF.

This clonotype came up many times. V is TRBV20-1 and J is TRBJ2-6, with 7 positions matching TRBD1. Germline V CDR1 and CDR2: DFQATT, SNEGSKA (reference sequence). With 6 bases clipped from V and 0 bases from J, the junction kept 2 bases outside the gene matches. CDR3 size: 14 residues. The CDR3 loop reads CSANRGSGANVLTF. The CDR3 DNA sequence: TGCAGTGCGAACAGGGGCTCTGGGGCCAACGTCCTGACTTTC.

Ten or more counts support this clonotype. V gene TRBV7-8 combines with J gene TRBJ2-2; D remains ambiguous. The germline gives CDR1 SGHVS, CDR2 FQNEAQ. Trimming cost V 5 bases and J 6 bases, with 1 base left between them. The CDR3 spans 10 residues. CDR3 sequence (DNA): TGTGCCAGCAGCCCCGGGGAGCTGTTTTTT. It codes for CASSPGELFF. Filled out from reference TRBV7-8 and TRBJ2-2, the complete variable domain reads GAGVSQSPRYKVAKRGQDVALRCDPISGHVSLFWYQQALGQGPEFLTYFQNEAQLDKSGLPSDRFFAERPEGSVSTLKIQRTQQEDSAVYLCASSPGELFFGEGSRLTVL.

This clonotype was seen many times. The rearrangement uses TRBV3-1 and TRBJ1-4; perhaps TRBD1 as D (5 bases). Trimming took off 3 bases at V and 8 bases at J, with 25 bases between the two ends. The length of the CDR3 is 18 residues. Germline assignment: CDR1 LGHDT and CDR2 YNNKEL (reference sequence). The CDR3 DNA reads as TGTGCCAGCAGCCACCCAGTAAACTTTCAGGGAGGTCGGGAAAAACTGTTTTTT. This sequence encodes CASSHPVNFQGGREKLFF.

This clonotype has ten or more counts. For the CDR3, the DNA is TGTGCCAGCTCACCCGGGACAGGGGGACGCACAGATACGCAGTATTTT. Translation: CASSPGTGGRTDTQYF. V gene TRBV18 combines with J gene TRBJ2-3; TRBD1 aligns across 11 bases. Looked up from germline, CDR1 is KGHSH and CDR2 is LQKENI. Trimming at V came to 3 bases and at J to 1 base, leaving 3 bases not matched to a gene. This CDR3 spans 16 amino acids.

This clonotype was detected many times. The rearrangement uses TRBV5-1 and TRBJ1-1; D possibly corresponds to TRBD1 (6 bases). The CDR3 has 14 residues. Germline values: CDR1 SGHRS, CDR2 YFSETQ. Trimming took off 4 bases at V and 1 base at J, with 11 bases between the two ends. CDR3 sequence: CASSAGTPNTEAFF. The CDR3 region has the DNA TGCGCCAGCAGCGCCGGGACACCGAACACTGAAGCTTTCTTT.

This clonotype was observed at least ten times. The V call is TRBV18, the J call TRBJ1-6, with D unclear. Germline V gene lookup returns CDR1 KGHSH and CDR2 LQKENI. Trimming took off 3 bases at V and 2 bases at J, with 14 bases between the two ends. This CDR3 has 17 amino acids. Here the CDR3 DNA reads TGTGCCAGCTCACCGATCGCTCCTGAGGCCTATAATTCACCCCTCCACTTT. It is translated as CASSPIAPEAYNSPLHF.

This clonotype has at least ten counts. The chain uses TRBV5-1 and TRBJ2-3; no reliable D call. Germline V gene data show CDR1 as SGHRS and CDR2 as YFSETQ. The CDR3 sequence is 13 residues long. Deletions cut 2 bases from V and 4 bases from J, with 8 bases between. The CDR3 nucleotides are TGCGCCAGCAGCTTTCTTACTTCAGATACGCAGTATTTT. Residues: CASSFLTSDTQYF.

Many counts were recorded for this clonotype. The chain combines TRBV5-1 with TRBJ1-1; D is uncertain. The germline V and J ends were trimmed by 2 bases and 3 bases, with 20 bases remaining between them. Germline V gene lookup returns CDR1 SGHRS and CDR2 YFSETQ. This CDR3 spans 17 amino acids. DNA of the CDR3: TGCGCCAGCAGCTTTAAGGCGGCGGAAAGGGCTGACACTGAAGCTTTCTTT. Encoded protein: CASSFKAAERADTEAFF.

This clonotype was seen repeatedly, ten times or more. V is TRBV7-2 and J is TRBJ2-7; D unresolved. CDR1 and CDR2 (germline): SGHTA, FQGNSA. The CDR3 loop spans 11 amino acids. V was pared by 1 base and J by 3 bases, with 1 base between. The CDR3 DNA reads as TGTGCCAGCAGCTTAGTCTACGAGCAGTACTTC. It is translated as CASSLVYEQYF.

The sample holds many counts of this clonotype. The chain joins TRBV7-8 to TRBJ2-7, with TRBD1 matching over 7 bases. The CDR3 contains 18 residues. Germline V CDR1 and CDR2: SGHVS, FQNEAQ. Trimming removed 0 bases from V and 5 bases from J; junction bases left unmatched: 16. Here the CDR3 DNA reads TGTGCCAGCAGCTTAGCCCTAGAGAAGGACAAGGGGGCGCACGAGCAGTACTTC. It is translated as CASSLALEKDKGAHEQYF.

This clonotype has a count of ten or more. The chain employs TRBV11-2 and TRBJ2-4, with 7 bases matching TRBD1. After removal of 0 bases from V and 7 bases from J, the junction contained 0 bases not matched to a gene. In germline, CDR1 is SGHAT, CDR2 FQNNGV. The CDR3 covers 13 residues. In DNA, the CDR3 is TGTGCCAGCAGCTTAGACAGGGGGAACATTCAGTACTTC. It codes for CASSLDRGNIQYF. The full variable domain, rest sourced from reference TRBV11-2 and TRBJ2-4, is EAGVAQSPRYKIIEKRQSVAFWCNPISGHATLYWYQQILGQGPKLLIQFQNNGVVDDSQLPKDRFSAERLKGVDSTLKIQPAKLEDSAVYLCASSLDRGNIQYFGAGTRLSVL.

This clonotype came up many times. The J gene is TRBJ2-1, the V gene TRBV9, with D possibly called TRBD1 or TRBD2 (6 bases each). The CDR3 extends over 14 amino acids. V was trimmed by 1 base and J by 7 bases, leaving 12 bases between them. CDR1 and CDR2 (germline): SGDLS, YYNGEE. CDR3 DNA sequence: TGTGCCAGCAGCGTAACAGGGACTCCTAATGAGCAGTTCTTC. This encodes CASSVTGTPNEQFF.

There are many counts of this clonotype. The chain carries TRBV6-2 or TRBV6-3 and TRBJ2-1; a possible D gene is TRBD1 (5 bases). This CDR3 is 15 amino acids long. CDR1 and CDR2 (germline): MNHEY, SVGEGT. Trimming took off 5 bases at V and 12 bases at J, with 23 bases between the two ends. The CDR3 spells CASSEPSIQGVGQFF. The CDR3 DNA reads TGTGCCAGCAGTGAACCTTCTATCCAAGGGGTCGGGCAGTTCTTC.

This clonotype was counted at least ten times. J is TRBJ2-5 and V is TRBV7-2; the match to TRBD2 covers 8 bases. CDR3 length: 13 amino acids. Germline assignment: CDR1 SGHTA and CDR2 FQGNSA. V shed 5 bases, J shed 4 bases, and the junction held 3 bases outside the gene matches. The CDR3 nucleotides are TGTGCCAGCAGCCCGAGCGGGGGAGAGACCCAGTACTTC. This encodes CASSPSGGETQYF.

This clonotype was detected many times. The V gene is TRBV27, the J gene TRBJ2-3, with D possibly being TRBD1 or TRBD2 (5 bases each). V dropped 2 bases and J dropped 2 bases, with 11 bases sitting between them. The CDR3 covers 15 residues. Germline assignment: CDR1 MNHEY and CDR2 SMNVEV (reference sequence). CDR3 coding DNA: TGTGCCAGCAGTTTAGAGGGGATTCCCACAGATACGCAGTATTTT. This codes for CASSLEGIPTDTQYF.

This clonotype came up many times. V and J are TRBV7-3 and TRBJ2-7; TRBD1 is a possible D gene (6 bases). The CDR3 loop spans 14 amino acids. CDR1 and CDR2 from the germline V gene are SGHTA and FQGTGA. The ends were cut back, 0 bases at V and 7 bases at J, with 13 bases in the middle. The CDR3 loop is CASSLTVPGEEQYF. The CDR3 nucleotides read TGTGCCAGCAGCTTAACAGTACCAGGGGAGGAGCAGTACTTC.

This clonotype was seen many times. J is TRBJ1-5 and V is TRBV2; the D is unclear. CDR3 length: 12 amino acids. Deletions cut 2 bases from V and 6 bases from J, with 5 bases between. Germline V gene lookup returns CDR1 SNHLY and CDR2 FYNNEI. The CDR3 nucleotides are TGTGCCAGCAGTGAATTAGCTCAGCCCCAGCATTTT. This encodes CASSELAQPQHF.

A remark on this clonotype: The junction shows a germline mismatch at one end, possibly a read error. CDR3: CASSSGLAEQETQYF. The CDR3 DNA reads TGTGCCAGCAGCTCGGGACTAGCGGAGCAAGAGACCCAGTACTTC. This rearrangement joins TRBV5-1 to TRBJ2-5, with 11 nucleotides matching TRBD2. This CDR3 contains 15 residues. Germline loops: CDR1 SGHRS, CDR2 YFSETQ.

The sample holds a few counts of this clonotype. CDR3 nucleotide sequence: TGTGCCAGCAGCGCGGACAGGCCCGCCTACAATGAGCAGTTCTTC. It yields the protein CASSADRPAYNEQFF. The rearrangement uses TRBV7-2 and TRBJ2-1; 7 bases line up with TRBD1. This CDR3 region has 15 residues. Germline V gene lookup returns CDR1 SGHTA and CDR2 FQGNSA. V lost 5 bases to trimming and J lost 2 bases; unmatched junction nucleotides: 6.

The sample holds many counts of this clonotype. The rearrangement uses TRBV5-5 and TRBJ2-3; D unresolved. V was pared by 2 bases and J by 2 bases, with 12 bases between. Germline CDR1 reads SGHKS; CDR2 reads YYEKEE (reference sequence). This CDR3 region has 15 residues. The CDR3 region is CASSFTESHTDTQYF. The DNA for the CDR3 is TGTGCCAGCAGCTTTACAGAGTCTCACACAGATACGCAGTATTTT.

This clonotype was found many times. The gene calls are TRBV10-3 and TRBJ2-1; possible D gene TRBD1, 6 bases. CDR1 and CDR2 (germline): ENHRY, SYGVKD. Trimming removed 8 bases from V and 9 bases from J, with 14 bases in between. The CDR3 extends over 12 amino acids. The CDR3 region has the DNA TGTGCCATCGCCCAGGGGCTGGGTGAGCAGTTCTTC. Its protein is CAIAQGLGEQFF.

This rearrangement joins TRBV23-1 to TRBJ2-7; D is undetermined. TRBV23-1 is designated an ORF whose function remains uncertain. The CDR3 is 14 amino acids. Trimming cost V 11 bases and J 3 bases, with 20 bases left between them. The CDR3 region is CAPSLLTSYYEQYF. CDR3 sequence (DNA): TGCGCCCCCTCCCTTTTGACATCCTACTACGAGCAGTACTTC.